The 15 T cell receptor beta chains below come from one sample, sequenced in a study of beta chain features in type 1 diabetes. Study-wide results and caveats: For Type 1 diabetes patients, all four CD4+ subsets carried TCRB CDR3s that were moderately but significantly shorter.

Expressed TCRB transcripts were sequenced because the isolated RNA had all been reverse transcribed beforehand. Some clones are missing from TCRdb's copy, which holds only in-frame ones; the method was immunoSEQ multiplex PCR. The sample contains 15,000 to 18,000 clones, roughly 69% of which appear only once. Their recognized antigens are unknown. The sequenced sample was Tregs from blood. Receptor source: a young man with type 1 diabetes.

This clone was seen only once. This chain links TRBV2 with TRBJ2-3; TRBD2 aligns across 7 bases. The CDR3 extends over 16 amino acids. The germline CDR1 and CDR2 sequences are SNHLY and FYNNEI. The V and J ends lost 2 bases and 2 bases, in that order; junction bases with no gene match: 7. DNA for the CDR3: TGTGCCAGCAGTGAATCTGGAGCGGGGCCCACAGATACGCAGTATTTT. Translation: CASSESGAGPTDTQYF.

This clone has only one observation. This chain joins TRBV18 and TRBJ2-3; no reliable D call. The V gene's germline CDR1 is KGHSH and CDR2 LQKENI. V was clipped by 4 bases and J by 0 bases, with 5 bases between them. The CDR3 covers 13 residues. The chain's CDR3 is CASSLPSTDTQYF. CDR3 DNA sequence: TGTGCCAGCTCACTTCCTAGCACAGATACGCAGTATTTT.

This clone showed up just once. The chain links TRBV2 to TRBJ2-6; D is ambiguous. The CDR3 is 16 amino acids. V lost 5 bases to trimming and J lost 4 bases, with 15 bases between them. Germline V CDR1 and CDR2: SNHLY, FYNNEI. CDR3 DNA sequence: TGTGCCAGCAGTTTATCCATAGTACTGGGGGCCAACGTCCTGACTTTC. Translation: CASSLSIVLGANVLTF. The full variable domain, rest sourced from reference TRBV2 and TRBJ2-6, is EPEVTQTPSHQVTQMGQEVILRCVPISNHLYFYWYRQILGQKVEFLVSFYNNEISEKSEIFDDQFSVERPDGSNFTLKIRSTKLEDSAMYFCASSLSIVLGANVLTFGAGSRLTVL.

V gene TRBV9 combines with J gene TRBJ2-6; 7 nucleotides match TRBD1. The CDR3 is 17 amino acids. Trimming at V came to 4 bases and at J to 0 bases, leaving 7 bases not matched to a gene. Germline loops: CDR1 SGDLS, CDR2 YYNGEE. This CDR3 reads CASSNPGQFSGANVLTF. CDR3 DNA: TGTGCCAGCAGCAACCCGGGACAGTTCTCTGGGGCCAACGTCCTGACTTTC.

In this sample, this clone turned up a few times. The genes are TRBV7-8 and TRBJ2-2; 11 nucleotides align to TRBD2. This CDR3 comprises 15 residues. V trimming: 3 bases; J trimming: 7 bases; junction bases outside the gene matches: 4. Germline CDR1 SGHVS, CDR2 FQNEAQ. The CDR3 protein is CASSLLAGGLGELFF. The CDR3 nucleotides read TGTGCCAGCAGCTTGCTAGCGGGAGGTCTCGGGGAGCTGTTTTTT.

The chain employs TRBV5-5 and TRBJ2-2; 8 positions match TRBD2. The CDR3 length is 16 residues. Germline V CDR1 and CDR2: SGHKS, YYEKEE (reference sequence). V was clipped by 4 bases and J by 2 bases; unmatched bases: 7. The CDR3 DNA reads as TGTGCCAGCAGCCTCGGGAGGGACTCAAACACCGGGGAGCTGTTTTTT. It is translated as CASSLGRDSNTGELFF.

The chain carries TRBV2 and TRBJ1-1; D remains unclear. Trimming took 6 bases from V and 6 from J, leaving 8 bases between them. Per the germline V gene, CDR1 is SNHLY and CDR2 is FYNNEI. The CDR3 loop spans 11 amino acids. The CDR3 sequence is CASSATAEAFF. In DNA form, the CDR3 reads TGTGCCAGCAGCGCTACAGCTGAAGCTTTCTTT.

This clone was detected only a few times. The CDR3 sequence is CASSYSRDTPYNEQFF. CDR3 nucleotide sequence: TGTGCCAGCAGTTACTCGAGGGACACCCCCTACAATGAGCAGTTCTTC. The V gene is TRBV6-6, the J gene TRBJ2-1; perhaps TRBD1 as D (6 bases). Germline V gives CDR1 MNHNY, CDR2 SVGAGI (reference sequence). The V and J ends lost 0 bases and 2 bases respectively, with 11 bases between them. The CDR3 loop spans 16 amino acids.

Only a few counts were recorded for this clone. The chain uses TRBV19 and TRBJ1-2; possible D gene TRBD1, 6 bases. The CDR3 has 15 amino acids. The V end lost 6 bases, the J end lost 3 bases, and 17 bases lay between the germline ends. Germline V gene data show CDR1 as LNHDA and CDR2 as SQIVND (reference sequence). This CDR3 reads CASRPRTAAYYGYTF. The CDR3 DNA follows: TGTGCCAGTAGGCCGCGGACAGCAGCCTACTATGGCTACACCTTC.

To note about this clone: One junction end disagrees with the germline gene, perhaps due to a read error. The chain carries TRBV7-7 and TRBJ2-1, with D maybe TRBD2 (5 bases). The CDR3 is 15 residues long. In germline, CDR1 is SSHAT, CDR2 FNYEAQ (reference sequence). This CDR3 is CASSLGLANYNEQFF. CDR3 DNA: TGTGCTAGCAGCTTAGGGCTAGCCAACTACAATGAGCAGTTCTTC.

In its sample, this clone was seen a few times. The rearrangement links TRBV2 to TRBJ2-5; D may be TRBD2 (5 bases). V was pared by 4 bases and J by 5 bases, with 8 bases between. CDR1 is SNHLY and CDR2 is FYNNEI in the germline V gene. The CDR3 extends over 12 amino acids. The CDR3 bases are TGTGCCAGCAGTGTCAGGAGGGAGACCCAGTACTTC. Amino acids: CASSVRRETQYF.

This chain joins TRBV6-1 and TRBJ2-7; D possibly corresponds to TRBD1 (5 bases). This CDR3 comprises 12 residues. V was pared by 4 bases and J by 3 bases, with 7 bases between. The V gene's germline CDR1 is MNHNS and CDR2 SASEGT. The CDR3 loop reads CASSAGNYEQYF. DNA for the CDR3: TGTGCCAGCAGTGCAGGGAACTACGAGCAGTACTTC.

This clone was seen a few times. V gene TRBV29-1 combines with J gene TRBJ2-7, with 9 bases matching TRBD1. Germline CDR1 and CDR2: SQVTM and ANQGSEA. The CDR3 sequence is 12 residues long. With 6 bases clipped from V and 5 bases from J, the junction kept 5 bases outside the gene matches. As DNA, the CDR3 is TGCAGCGTCAGGGACAGGGTCGACGAGCAGTACTTC. Translated, it gives CSVRDRVDEQYF.

The chain joins TRBV29-1 to TRBJ1-2, with 7 bases matching TRBD1. V was clipped by 0 bases and J by 3 bases; unmatched bases: 7. This CDR3 comprises 15 residues. The germline CDR1 and CDR2 sequences are SQVTM and ANQGSEA. The CDR3 nucleotides read TGCAGCGTTGAAGATCGGGGACAGCCCCACTATGGCTACACCTTC. Translation: CSVEDRGQPHYGYTF.

This sequence joins TRBV5-1 and TRBJ2-3, with TRBD2 identical over 7 bases. The germline V gene has CDR1 SGHRS and CDR2 YFSETQ. There are 14 residues in the CDR3. The J segment lost 6 bases and the V segment lost 2 bases, leaving 6 bases of the junction unmatched. The CDR3 loop reads CASSLARESDTQYF. In DNA form, the CDR3 reads TGCGCCAGCAGCTTAGCGCGGGAGTCGGATACGCAGTATTTT.